The entry below describes one T cell receptor (beta chain). Its target is unknown. The CDR3 extends over 14 amino acids. Trimming shortened V by 4 bases and J by 4 bases, and 11 bases separated the two germline ends. Germline CDR1 MNHNS, CDR2 SASEGT. The sample comes from a study of T cell repertoires in cytomegalovirus infection. The study's findings and limits: Predominance within the ex vivo response was attributable to HLA-C-restricted CMV-specific TCR beta clonotypes.

TCRdb itself ran the reads through MiXCR, one entry per CDR3 protein. The profile shows under 350,000 distinct CDR3 sequences, less than 25% of them singletons. The starting material was cultured PBMCs, obtained from culture after CMV antigen stimulation. The sequence was collected from a human donor in good health (CMV status not recorded). Some clones in this sample may be carry-over from other donors' samples. This chain joins TRBV6-1 and TRBJ1-5; no clear D. Written as DNA, the CDR3 is TGTGCCAGCAGTGTTACACGAAGGAATCAGCCCCAGCATTTT. Translating gives CASSVTRRNQPQHF.